The clone carrying this TCR beta chain was counted a few times. The source of the sample is a study of T-cell reconstitution after alpha-beta-depleted transplantation in children. This CDR3 is 15 amino acids long. Germline V gene sequence: CDR1 SQVTM, CDR2 ANQGSEA. V gave up 0 bases and J gave up 7 bases, with 15 bases separating them. The library targeted TCRbeta and was prepared with unique molecular identifiers. From the PCR reads, TCRdb called clonotypes with MiXCR, one entry per CDR3 protein. The data show approximately 390,000 distinct CDR3 sequences, approximately 11% seen once. This specimen consisted of PBMCs from the stem cell graft donor, obtained from the stem cell graft. The clonotype comes from a human donor who donated a stem cell graft to a child with acute myeloid leukemia. The V and J genes are TRBV29-1 and TRBJ2-2; D not resolved. DNA for the CDR3: TGCAGCGTTGAAGATCTTAAGGAAAAGGGCGGGGAGCTGTTTTTT. It specifies CSVEDLKEKGGELFF.